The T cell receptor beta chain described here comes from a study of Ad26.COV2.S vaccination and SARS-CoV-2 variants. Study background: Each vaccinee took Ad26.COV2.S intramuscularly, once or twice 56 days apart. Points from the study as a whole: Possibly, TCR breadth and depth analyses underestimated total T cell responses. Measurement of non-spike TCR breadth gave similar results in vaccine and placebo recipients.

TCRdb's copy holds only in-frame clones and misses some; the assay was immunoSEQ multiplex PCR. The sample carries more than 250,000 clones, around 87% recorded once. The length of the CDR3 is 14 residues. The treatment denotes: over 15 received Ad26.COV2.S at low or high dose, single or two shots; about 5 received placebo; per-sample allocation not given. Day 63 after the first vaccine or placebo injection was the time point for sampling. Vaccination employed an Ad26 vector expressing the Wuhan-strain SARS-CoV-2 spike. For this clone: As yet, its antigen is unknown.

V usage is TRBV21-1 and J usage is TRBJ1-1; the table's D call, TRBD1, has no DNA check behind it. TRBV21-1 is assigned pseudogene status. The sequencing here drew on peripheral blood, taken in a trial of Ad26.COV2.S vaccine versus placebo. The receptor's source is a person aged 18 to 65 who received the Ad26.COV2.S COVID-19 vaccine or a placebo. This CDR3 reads CASSIAPGQKEAFF. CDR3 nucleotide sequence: TGTGCCAGCAGCATCGCACCGGGACAGAAAGAAGCTTTCTTT.